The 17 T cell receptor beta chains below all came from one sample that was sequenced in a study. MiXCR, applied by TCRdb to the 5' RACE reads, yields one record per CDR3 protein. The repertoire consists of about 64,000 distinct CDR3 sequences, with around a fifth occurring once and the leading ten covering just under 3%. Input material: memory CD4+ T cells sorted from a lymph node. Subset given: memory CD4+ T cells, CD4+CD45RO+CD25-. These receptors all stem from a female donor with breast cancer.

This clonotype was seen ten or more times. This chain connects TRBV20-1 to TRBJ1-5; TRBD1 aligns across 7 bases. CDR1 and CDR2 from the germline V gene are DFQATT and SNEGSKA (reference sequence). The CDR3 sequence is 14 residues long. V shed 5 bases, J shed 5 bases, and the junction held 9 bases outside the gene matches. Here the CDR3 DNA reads TGCAGTGCTGAATTCAGGGGGAACCATCAGCCCCAGCATTTT. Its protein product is CSAEFRGNHQPQHF.

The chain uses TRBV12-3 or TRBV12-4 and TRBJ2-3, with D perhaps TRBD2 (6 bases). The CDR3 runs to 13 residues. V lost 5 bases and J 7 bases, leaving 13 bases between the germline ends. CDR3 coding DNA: TGTGCCAGCAGTGCCCGACTAGTACATACGCAGTATTTT. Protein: CASSARLVHTQYF.

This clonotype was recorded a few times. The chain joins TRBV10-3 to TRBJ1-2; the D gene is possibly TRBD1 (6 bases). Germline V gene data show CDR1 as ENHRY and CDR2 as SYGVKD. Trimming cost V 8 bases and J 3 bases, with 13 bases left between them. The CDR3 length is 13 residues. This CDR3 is CAIPQTGDYGYTF. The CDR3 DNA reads TGTGCCATCCCCCAGACAGGTGACTATGGCTACACCTTC.

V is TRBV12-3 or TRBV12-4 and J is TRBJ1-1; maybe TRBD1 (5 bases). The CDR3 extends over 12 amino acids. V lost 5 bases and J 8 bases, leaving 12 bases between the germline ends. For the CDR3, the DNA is TGTGCCAGCAGTCCCCCGAGGGGAGAAGCTTTCTTT. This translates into CASSPPRGEAFF.

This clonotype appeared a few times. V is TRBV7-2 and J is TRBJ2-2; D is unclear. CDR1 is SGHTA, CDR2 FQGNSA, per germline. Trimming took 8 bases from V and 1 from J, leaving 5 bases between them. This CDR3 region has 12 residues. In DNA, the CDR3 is TGTGCCAGCGCCTTGAACACCGGGGAGCTGTTTTTT. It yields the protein CASALNTGELFF.

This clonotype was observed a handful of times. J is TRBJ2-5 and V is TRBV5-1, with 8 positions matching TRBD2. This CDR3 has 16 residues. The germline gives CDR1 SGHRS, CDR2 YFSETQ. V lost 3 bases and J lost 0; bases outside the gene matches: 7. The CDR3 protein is CASSSSGRGYQETQYF. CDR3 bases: TGCGCCAGCAGCTCGTCCGGGAGGGGGTACCAAGAGACCCAGTACTTC.

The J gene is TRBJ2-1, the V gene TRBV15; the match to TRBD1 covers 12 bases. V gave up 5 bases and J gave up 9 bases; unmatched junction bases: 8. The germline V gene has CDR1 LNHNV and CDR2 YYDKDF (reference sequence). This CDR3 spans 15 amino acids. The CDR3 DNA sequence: TGTGCCACCAGCCGAGGGACAGGGGGCGTGGGTGAGCAGTTCTTC. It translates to CATSRGTGGVGEQFF.

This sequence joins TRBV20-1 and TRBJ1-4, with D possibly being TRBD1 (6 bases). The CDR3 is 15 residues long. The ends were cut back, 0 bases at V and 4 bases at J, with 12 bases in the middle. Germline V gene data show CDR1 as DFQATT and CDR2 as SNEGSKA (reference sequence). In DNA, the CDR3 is TGCAGTGCTAGAGATCCACAGGGCGATAATGAAAAACTGTTTTTT. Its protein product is CSARDPQGDNEKLFF.

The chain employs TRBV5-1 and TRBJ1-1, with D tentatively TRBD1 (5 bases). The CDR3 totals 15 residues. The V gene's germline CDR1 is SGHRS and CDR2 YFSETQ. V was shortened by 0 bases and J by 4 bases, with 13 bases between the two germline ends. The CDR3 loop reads CASSLGGGAGTEAFF. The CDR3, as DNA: TGCGCCAGCAGCTTGGGGGGAGGGGCCGGCACTGAAGCTTTCTTT.

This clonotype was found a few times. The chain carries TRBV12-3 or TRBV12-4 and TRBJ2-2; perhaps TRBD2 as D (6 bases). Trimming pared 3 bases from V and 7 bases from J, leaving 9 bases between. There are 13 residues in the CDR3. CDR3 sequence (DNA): TGTGCCAGCAGTTTTGGCGGGAACGGGGAGCTGTTTTTT. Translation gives CASSFGGNGELFF.

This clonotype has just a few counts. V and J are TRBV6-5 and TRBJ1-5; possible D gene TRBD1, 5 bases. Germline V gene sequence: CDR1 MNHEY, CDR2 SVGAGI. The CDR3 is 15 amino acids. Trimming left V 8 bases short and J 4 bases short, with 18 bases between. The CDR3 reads CASRPGGGGNQPQHF. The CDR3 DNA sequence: TGTGCCAGCCGACCTGGGGGGGGAGGGAATCAGCCCCAGCATTTT.

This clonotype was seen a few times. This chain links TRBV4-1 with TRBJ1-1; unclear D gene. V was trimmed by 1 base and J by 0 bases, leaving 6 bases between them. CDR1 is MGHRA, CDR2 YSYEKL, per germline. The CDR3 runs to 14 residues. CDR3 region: CASSQVSVNTEAFF. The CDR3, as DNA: TGCGCCAGCAGCCAAGTTTCCGTGAACACTGAAGCTTTCTTT.

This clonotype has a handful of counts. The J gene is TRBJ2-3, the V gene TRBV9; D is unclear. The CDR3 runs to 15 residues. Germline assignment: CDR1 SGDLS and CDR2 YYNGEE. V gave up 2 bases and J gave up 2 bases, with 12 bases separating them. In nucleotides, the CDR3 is TGTGCCAGCAGCGTGTCACCCCAGAACACAGATACGCAGTATTTT. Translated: CASSVSPQNTDTQYF.

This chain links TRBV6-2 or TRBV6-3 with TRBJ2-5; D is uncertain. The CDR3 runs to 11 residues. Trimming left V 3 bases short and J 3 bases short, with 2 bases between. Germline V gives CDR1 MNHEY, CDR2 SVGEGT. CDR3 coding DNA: TGTGCCAGCAGTTATAAAGAGACCCAGTACTTC. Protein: CASSYKETQYF.

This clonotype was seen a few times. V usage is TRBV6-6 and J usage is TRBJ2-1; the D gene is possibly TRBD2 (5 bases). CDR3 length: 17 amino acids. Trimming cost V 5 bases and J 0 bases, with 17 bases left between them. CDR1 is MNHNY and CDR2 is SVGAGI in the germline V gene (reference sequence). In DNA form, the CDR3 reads TGTGCCAGCAGTCCTATAGGACTGCATAGCTCCTACAATGAGCAGTTCTTC. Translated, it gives CASSPIGLHSSYNEQFF.

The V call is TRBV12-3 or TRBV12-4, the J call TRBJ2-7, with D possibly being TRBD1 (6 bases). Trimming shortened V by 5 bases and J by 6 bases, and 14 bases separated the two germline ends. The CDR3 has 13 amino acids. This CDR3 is CASSQGISGEQYF. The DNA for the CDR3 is TGTGCCAGCAGTCAGGGGATTTCTGGCGAGCAGTACTTC.

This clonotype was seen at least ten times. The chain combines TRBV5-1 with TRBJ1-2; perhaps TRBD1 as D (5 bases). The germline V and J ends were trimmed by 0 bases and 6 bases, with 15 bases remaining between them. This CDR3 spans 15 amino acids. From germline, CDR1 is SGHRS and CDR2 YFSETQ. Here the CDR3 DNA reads TGCGCCAGCAGCTTGGAAACAGGCCCCTCGAATGGCTACACCTTC. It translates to CASSLETGPSNGYTF.